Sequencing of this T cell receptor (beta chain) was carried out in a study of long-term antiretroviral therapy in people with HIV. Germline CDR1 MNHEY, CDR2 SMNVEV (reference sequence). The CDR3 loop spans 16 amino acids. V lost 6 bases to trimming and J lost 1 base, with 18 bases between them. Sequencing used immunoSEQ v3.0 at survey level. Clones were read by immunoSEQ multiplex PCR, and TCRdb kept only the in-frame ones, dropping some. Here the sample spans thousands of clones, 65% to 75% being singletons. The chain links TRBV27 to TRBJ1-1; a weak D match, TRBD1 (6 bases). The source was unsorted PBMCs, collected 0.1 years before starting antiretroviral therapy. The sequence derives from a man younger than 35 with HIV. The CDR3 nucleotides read TGTGCCAGCAGCCCGACCAGGGGCTTAGGGAACACTGAAGCTTTCTTT. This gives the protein CASSPTRGLGNTEAFF.